The present entry profiles one TCR beta chain with its context. The data belong to a study of cytomegalovirus exposure and HLA in healthy donors. The repertoire was sequenced with immunoSEQ multiplex PCR; TCRdb's copy has only in-frame clones and lacks some. The sample records roughly 330,000 clones, approximately 86% being singletons. This CDR3 comprises 12 residues. Germline assignment: CDR1 SNHLY and CDR2 FYNNEI. Trimming cost V 5 bases and J 0 bases, with 5 bases left between them. Sequencing was performed on PBMCs. This receptor was identified in a woman in her 30s in good health and CMV-seropositive. The chain combines TRBV2 with TRBJ2-7; D is perhaps TRBD2 (5 bases). The CDR3, as DNA: TGTGCCAGCAGTCGGGACTCCTACGAGCAGTACTTC. This encodes CASSRDSYEQYF.